Listed below are T cell receptor beta chains from one sample, sequenced in a study of glioma-infiltrating T cells. TCRdb reanalysed the multiplex PCR reads using MiXCR and keeps one entry per CDR3 protein. The top ten clones hold roughly 46% of a sample with more than 95,000 distinct CDR3 sequences, under 30% of them seen once. The source material was glioma tissue, nonneoplastic brain tissue, or PBMCs (not recorded which). The source of these receptors is a human donor with low-grade glioma or glioblastoma, undergoing nonglioma brain surgery, or in good health (not recorded which). CDR3s include the opening cysteine and the closing phenylalanine or tryptophan. A D gene is named only where the DNA matches it firmly. The listing skips clone size in some rows; elsewhere it reads once, few, many or a size class.

v_call	d_call	cdr3_length	j_call	clone_size	cdr3_aa	cdr3_nt
TRBV20-1	NA	13	TRBJ1-1	many	CSASSWDYTEAFF	TGCAGTGCTAGTTCGTGGGATTACACTGAAGCTTTCTTT
TRBV7-2	NA	12	TRBJ2-7	many	CASSPDRYEQYF	TGTGCCAGCAGTCCTGACAGGTACGAGCAGTACTTC
TRBV6-5	NA	12	TRBJ1-6	NA	CASSAYNSPLHF	TGTGCCAGCAGTGCCTACAATTCACCCCTCCACTTT
TRBV5-4	NA	13	TRBJ2-1	NA	CASIPVRENEQFF	TGTGCCAGCATCCCGGTAAGGGAAAATGAGCAGTTCTTC
TRBV3-1	TRBD1	16	TRBJ1-1	NA	CASLSADRGRSTEAFF	TGTGCCAGCCTTTCTGCGGACAGGGGGCGCAGTACTGAAGCTTTCTTT
TRBV2	NA	13	TRBJ1-1	few	CASLTEMNTEAFF	TGTGCCAGCCTGACAGAGATGAACACTGAAGCTTTCTTT
TRBV6-6	NA	13	TRBJ2-3	NA	CASSGASTDTQYF	TGTGCCAGCAGCGGGGCGAGCACAGATACGCAGTATTTT
TRBV6-1	TRBD2	16	TRBJ2-3	many	CASSSAQGGGARTQYF	TGTGCCAGCAGTTCAGCCCAAGGCGGGGGGGCGAGGACGCAGTATTTT
TRBV20-1	NA	13	TRBJ1-3	few	CSASPRVGDTIYF	TGCAGTGCTAGTCCCCGGGTCGGGGACACCATATATTTT
TRBV10-3	NA	13	TRBJ2-7	many	CAISESSTNEQYF	TGTGCCATCAGTGAGTCTTCGACGAACGAGCAGTACTTC
TRBV4-1	TRBD1	15	TRBJ1-1	many	CASSQGGGRNTEAFF	TGCGCCAGCAGCCAAGGAGGGGGCAGGAACACTGAAGCTTTCTTT
TRBV27	NA	14	TRBJ2-5	many	CASREIGVLKTQYF	TGTGCCAGCCGAGAGATAGGGGTGCTAAAGACCCAGTACTTC